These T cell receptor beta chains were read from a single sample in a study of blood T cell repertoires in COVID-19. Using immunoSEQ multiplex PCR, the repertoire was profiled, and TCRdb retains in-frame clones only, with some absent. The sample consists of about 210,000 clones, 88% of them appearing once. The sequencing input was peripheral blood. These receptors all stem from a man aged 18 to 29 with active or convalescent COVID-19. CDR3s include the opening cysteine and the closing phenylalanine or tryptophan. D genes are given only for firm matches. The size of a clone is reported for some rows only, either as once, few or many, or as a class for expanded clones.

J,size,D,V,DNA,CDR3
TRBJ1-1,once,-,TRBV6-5,TGTGCCAGCAGCCAACGCAGGGCTCTGAACACTGAAGCTTTCTTT,CASSQRRALNTEAFF
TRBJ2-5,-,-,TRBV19,TGTGCCAGTAGTATAGGTCCAGCTAGGGGAGAGACCCAGTACTTC,CASSIGPARGETQYF
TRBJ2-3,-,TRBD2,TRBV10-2,TGCGCCAGCAGTGAAACTAGCGGGATAGGTACAGATACGCAGTATTTT,CASSETSGIGTDTQYF
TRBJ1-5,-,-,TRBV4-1,TGCGCCAGCAGCCAAGATTGGGGGGGGGCTCAGCCCCAGCATTTT,CASSQDWGGAQPQHF
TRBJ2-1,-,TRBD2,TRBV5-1,TGCGCCAGCAGCCCCAGACTAGCGGGACCCAATGAGCAGTTCTTC,CASSPRLAGPNEQFF
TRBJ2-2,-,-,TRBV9,TGTGCCAGCAGCGCCGACGACAGCCGGCACACCGGGGAGCTGTTTTTT,CASSADDSRHTGELFF
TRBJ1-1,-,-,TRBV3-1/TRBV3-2,TGTGCCAGCAGCCAAGACCGGGCGGGGTATCGAGCTTTCTTT,CASSQDRAGYRAFF
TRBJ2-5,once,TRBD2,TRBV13,TGTGCCAGCAGCTTGACGGGAGTAGCGGGAGGTCGAGAGACCCAGTACTTC,CASSLTGVAGGRETQYF
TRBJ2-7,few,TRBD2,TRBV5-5,TGTGCCAGCAGCCCCAGACTAGCGGGAGTGGTCTACGAGCAGTACTTC,CASSPRLAGVVYEQYF
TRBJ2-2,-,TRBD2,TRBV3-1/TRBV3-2,TGTGCCAGCAGCCCTATAGCGGGAGGGGCAAACACCGGGGAGCTGTTTTTT,CASSPIAGGANTGELFF
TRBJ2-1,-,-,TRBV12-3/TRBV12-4,TGTGCCAGCAGTTTTCGAACACGGGGTGAGCAGTTCTTC,CASSFRTRGEQFF
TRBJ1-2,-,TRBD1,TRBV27,TGTGCCAGCAGTCCCCCGGGACAGGGGAATGGCTACACCTTC,CASSPPGQGNGYTF
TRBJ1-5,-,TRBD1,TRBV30,TGTGCCTGGAGCCGGGGGAAACAGGGGCACAATCAGCCCCAGCATTTT,CAWSRGKQGHNQPQHF
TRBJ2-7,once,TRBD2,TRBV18,TGTGCCAGCTCACCAATAACGCGGGAGGAGCAGTACTTC,CASSPITREEQYF
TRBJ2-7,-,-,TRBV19,TGTGCCAGTAGTCACGCGCCCGTCGTCGCCGTTGGCGAGCAGTACTTC,CASSHAPVVAVGEQYF
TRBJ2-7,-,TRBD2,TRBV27,TGTGCCAGCAGACCCTCCACTAGCGGGAGCGGCTACGAGCAGTACTTC,CASRPSTSGSGYEQYF
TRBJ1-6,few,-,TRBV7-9,TGTGCCAGCAGCTTACTGTCAGGGGACAATTCACCCCTCCACTTT,CASSLLSGDNSPLHF
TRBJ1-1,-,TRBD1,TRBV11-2,TGTGCCAGCAGCACCCGACAGGGGGACGGGGCTGAAGCTTTCTTT,CASSTRQGDGAEAFF
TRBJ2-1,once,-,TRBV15,TGTGCCACCAGCAGACCCCCGGGTCCCGTGAACAATGAGCAGTTCTTC,CATSRPPGPVNNEQFF
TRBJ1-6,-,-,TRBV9,TGTGCCAGCAGCGTAGAACAGTATAATTCACCCCTCCACTTT,CASSVEQYNSPLHF
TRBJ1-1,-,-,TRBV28,TGTGCCAGCAGGCCCCCGGGACTGATCACTGAAGCTTTCTTT,CASRPPGLITEAFF
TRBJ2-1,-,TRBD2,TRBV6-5,TGTGCCAGCAGTCCCGGGACTAGCGGGAACAATGAGCAGTTCTTC,CASSPGTSGNNEQFF
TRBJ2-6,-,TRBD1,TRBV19,TGTGCCAGTAGTATAGACGTCGGGACAGTTGGGGCCAACGTCCTGACTTTC,CASSIDVGTVGANVLTF
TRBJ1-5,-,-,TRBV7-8,TGTGCCAGCAGTCCGCACGGGGGAATCAATCAGCCCCAGCATTTT,CASSPHGGINQPQHF
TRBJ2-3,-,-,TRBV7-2,TGTGCCAGCAGCTCTCAGGGGAGCACAGATACGCAGTATTTT,CASSSQGSTDTQYF
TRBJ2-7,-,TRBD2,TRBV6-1,TGTGCCAGCAGTGATCGTAGCGGGGCCTACGAGCAGTACTTC,CASSDRSGAYEQYF
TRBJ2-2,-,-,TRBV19,TGTGCCAGCACCTGGACCAGGGCGAACACCGGGGAGCTGTTTTTT,CASTWTRANTGELFF
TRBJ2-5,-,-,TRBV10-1,TGCGCCAGCAGTGAGTCGGGGGGGACCCAGTACTTC,CASSESGGTQYF
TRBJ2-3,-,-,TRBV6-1,TGTGCCAGCAGTGAACCGGATACGCAGTATTTT,CASSEPDTQYF
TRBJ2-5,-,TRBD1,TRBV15,TGTGCCACCAGCAGACCGGGACAGCAAGAGACCCAGTACTTC,CATSRPGQQETQYF
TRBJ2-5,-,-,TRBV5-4,TGTGCCAGCAGCACTAACCCGACTGGCCGGCAAGAGACCCAGTACTTC,CASSTNPTGRQETQYF
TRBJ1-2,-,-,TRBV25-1,TGTGCCAGCAGTGAATCCTATTATGGCTACACCTTC,CASSESYYGYTF